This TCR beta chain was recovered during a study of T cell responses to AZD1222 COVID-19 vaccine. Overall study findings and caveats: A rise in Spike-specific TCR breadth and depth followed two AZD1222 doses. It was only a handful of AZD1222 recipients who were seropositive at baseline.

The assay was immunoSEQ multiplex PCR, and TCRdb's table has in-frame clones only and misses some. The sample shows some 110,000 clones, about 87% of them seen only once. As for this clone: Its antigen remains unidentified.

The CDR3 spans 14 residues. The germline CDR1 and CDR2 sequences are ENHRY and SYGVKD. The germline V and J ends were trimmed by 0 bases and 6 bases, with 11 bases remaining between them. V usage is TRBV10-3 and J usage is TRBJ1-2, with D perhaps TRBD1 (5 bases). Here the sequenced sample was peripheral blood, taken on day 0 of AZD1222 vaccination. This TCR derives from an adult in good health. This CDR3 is CAISESGRGNGYTF. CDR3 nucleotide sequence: TGTGCCATCAGTGAGTCGGGCCGGGGGAATGGCTACACCTTC.